These 18 T cell receptor beta chains came from one sample sequenced in a study of cytomegalovirus exposure and HLA in healthy donors. In the PCR, 60 Vbeta and 13 Jbeta primers were used. The protocol was immunoSEQ multiplex PCR, while the TCRdb copy is restricted to in-frame clones and leaves out a portion. The table lists 55,000 to 70,000 clones, about two thirds of them singletons. The material sequenced was PBMCs. The source of these receptors is a woman aged 55-75 years in good health and CMV-seropositive.

The rearrangement links TRBV19 to TRBJ1-5; 8 nucleotides line up with TRBD1. Germline values: CDR1 LNHDA, CDR2 SQIVND (reference sequence). With V trimmed by 1 base and J by 6 bases, 5 bases remained unmatched. The CDR3 is 15 residues long. The CDR3 here is CASSIAGGGGQPQHF. CDR3 sequence (DNA): TGTGCCAGTAGTATAGCAGGGGGCGGTGGTCAGCCCCAGCATTTT.

The chain links TRBV6-1 to TRBJ2-1; D might be TRBD1 (5 bases). CDR1 and CDR2 from the germline V gene are MNHNS and SASEGT. CDR3 length equals 14 residues. Trimming removed 8 bases from V and 6 bases from J, with 17 bases in between. CDR3 in amino acids: CASVIRVGGNEQFF. CDR3 coding DNA: TGTGCCAGCGTAATCAGGGTTGGCGGCAATGAGCAGTTCTTC.

V and J are TRBV4-1 and TRBJ1-4, with a weak D call TRBD1 (5 bases). The ends were cut back, 0 bases at V and 8 bases at J, with 10 bases in the middle. The CDR3 covers 14 residues. CDR1 is MGHRA and CDR2 is YSYEKL in the germline V gene. The CDR3 coding sequence is TGCGCCAGCAGCCAAGATAAGGACAAAGAAAAACTGTTTTTT. Its translation: CASSQDKDKEKLFF.

V usage is TRBV7-8 and J usage is TRBJ1-1, with 7 bases lining up with TRBD1. The length of the CDR3 is 14 residues. The germline gives CDR1 SGHVS, CDR2 FQNEAQ. V shed 3 bases and J 3 bases; nucleotides not matched to a gene: 4. CDR3 coding DNA: TGTGCCAGCAGCTTGGGACAGCTCGACACTGAAGCTTTCTTT. It is translated as CASSLGQLDTEAFF.

This chain uses TRBV5-4 with TRBJ2-7; TRBD1 aligns across 7 bases. There are 13 residues in the CDR3. Germline lookup yields CDR1 SGHNT and CDR2 YYREEE (reference sequence). V lost 3 bases and J lost 6; bases outside the gene matches: 6. In DNA, the CDR3 is TGTGCCAGCAGCTCCCATTACAGGGGCGAGCAGTACTTC. This sequence encodes CASSSHYRGEQYF.

The V and J genes are TRBV6-5 and TRBJ2-7, with D possibly being TRBD2 (7 bases). This CDR3 comprises 14 residues. Germline assignment: CDR1 MNHEY and CDR2 SVGAGI. V gave up 6 bases and J gave up 4 bases, with 16 bases separating them. The DNA of the CDR3 is TGTGCCAGCAGCCCCAAGGGGGGGGGATACGAGCAGTACTTC. Its protein product is CASSPKGGGYEQYF.

The V call is TRBV6-1, the J call TRBJ2-1, with 8 positions matching TRBD2. The CDR3 runs 16 residues. Germline V gene sequence: CDR1 MNHNS, CDR2 SASEGT. J was trimmed by 8 bases and V by 4 bases; bases with no gene match: 13. The CDR3 spells CASSGPRGGDQYEQFF. The CDR3, as DNA: TGTGCCAGCAGTGGCCCTCGGGGGGGCGATCAGTATGAGCAGTTCTTC.

The chain joins TRBV18 to TRBJ1-1; tentative D call: TRBD1 (6 bases). Looked up from germline, CDR1 is KGHSH and CDR2 is LQKENI. The CDR3 extends over 13 amino acids. V was clipped by 4 bases and J by 0 bases, with 6 bases between them. The CDR3 coding sequence is TGTGCCAGCTCACAGGGGGTGAACACTGAAGCTTTCTTT. It specifies CASSQGVNTEAFF.

The V and J genes are TRBV7-2 and TRBJ2-1; 8 nucleotides line up with TRBD2. This CDR3 is built from 14 residues. J lost 6 bases, V lost 4 bases, and 5 bases had no gene match. Germline V gene lookup returns CDR1 SGHTA and CDR2 FQGNSA. The DNA of the CDR3 is TGTGCCAGCAGCTCCACCGGGACTAGCAATGAGCAGTTCTTC. It translates to CASSSTGTSNEQFF. Using reference TRBV7-2 and TRBJ2-1 for the parts outside the CDR3, the full variable domain is GAGVSQSPSNKVTEKGKDVELRCDPISGHTALYWYRQSLGQGLEFLIYFQGNSAPDKSGLPSDRFSAERTGGSVSTLTIQRTQQEDSAVYLCASSSTGTSNEQFFGPGTRLTVL.

The chain employs TRBV19 and TRBJ2-7, with 10 bases identical to TRBD1. J gave up 9 bases and V 5 bases, and 13 bases lay outside the gene matches. From germline, CDR1 is LNHDA and CDR2 SQIVND (reference sequence). The CDR3 runs 15 residues. This CDR3 is CASSSPGDRGPGQYF. CDR3 DNA sequence: TGTGCCAGTAGTTCTCCCGGAGACAGGGGGCCTGGGCAGTACTTC.

The chain is built from TRBV18 and TRBJ1-5, with TRBD1 matching over 7 bases. The CDR3 sequence is 18 residues long. Germline assignment: CDR1 KGHSH and CDR2 LQKENI. With V trimmed by 3 bases and J by 5 bases, 16 bases remained unmatched. The CDR3 nucleotides are TGTGCCAGCTCACCCCTAGGACAGGTCGGCCCCACCTATCAGCCCCAGCATTTT. Translated, it gives CASSPLGQVGPTYQPQHF.

The chain has TRBV7-7 and TRBJ2-5, with D possibly being TRBD2 (7 bases). This CDR3 is built from 13 residues. Germline loops: CDR1 SSHAT, CDR2 FNYEAQ (reference sequence). V dropped 4 bases and J dropped 5 bases, with 11 bases sitting between them. The CDR3 is CASSSRGLETQYF. Here the CDR3 DNA reads TGTGCCAGCAGCTCGCGGGGGCTGGAGACCCAGTACTTC.

This sequence joins TRBV6-6 and TRBJ1-2; 7 bases map to TRBD1. V shed 6 bases, J shed 5 bases, and the junction held 6 bases outside the gene matches. Germline loops: CDR1 MNHNY, CDR2 SVGAGI (reference sequence). This CDR3 spans 13 amino acids. Here the CDR3 DNA reads TGTGCCAGCAGGAGGGACAGCGCTTATGGCTACACCTTC. It codes for CASRRDSAYGYTF.

As DNA, the CDR3 is TGTGCCAGCAGCCCGCGGTTACTAGCGGGGGGGCCGGGTACGCAGTATTTT. Protein: CASSPRLLAGGPGTQYF. This chain joins TRBV5-6 and TRBJ2-3; TRBD2 agrees at 13 bases. CDR3 length: 17 residues. Germline V lookup: CDR1 SGHDT, CDR2 YYEEEE. After removal of 4 bases from V and 8 bases from J, the junction contained 13 bases not matched to a gene.

V is TRBV6-5 and J is TRBJ1-5; D is unresolved. Germline V gene data show CDR1 as MNHEY and CDR2 as SVGAGI. This CDR3 contains 13 residues. The germline V and J ends were trimmed by 1 base and 7 bases, with 8 bases remaining between them. CDR3 sequence (DNA): TGTGCCAGCAGTTACTTCGGGGAACAGCCCCAGCATTTT. This codes for CASSYFGEQPQHF.

This chain connects TRBV7-2 to TRBJ2-5, with 11 bases lining up with TRBD2. Germline CDR1 reads SGHTA; CDR2 reads FQGNSA. The CDR3 loop spans 18 amino acids. The J segment lost 4 bases and the V segment lost 3 bases, leaving 13 bases of the junction unmatched. For the CDR3, the DNA is TGTGCCAGCAGCTTCCGCCTTGAGATTAGCGGGGGGGTAGAGACCCAGTACTTC. Residues: CASSFRLEISGGVETQYF. The variable domain in full, completed from reference TRBV7-2 and TRBJ2-5, reads GAGVSQSPSNKVTEKGKDVELRCDPISGHTALYWYRQSLGQGLEFLIYFQGNSAPDKSGLPSDRFSAERTGGSVSTLTIQRTQQEDSAVYLCASSFRLEISGGVETQYFGPGTRLLVL.

The chain links TRBV5-1 to TRBJ2-3, with D possibly matching TRBD1 (5 bases). CDR1 and CDR2 (germline): SGHRS, YFSETQ. The ends were cut back, 0 bases at V and 2 bases at J, with 10 bases in the middle. The CDR3 has 15 residues. CDR3 amino acids: CASSLDSGLTDTQYF. CDR3 DNA: TGCGCCAGCAGCTTGGATTCAGGGCTCACAGATACGCAGTATTTT.

This rearrangement joins TRBV30 to TRBJ1-5; TRBD1 matches at 7 bases. Trimming cost V 3 bases and J 3 bases; bases outside gene matches: 2. The CDR3 is 13 amino acids. Germline V lookup: CDR1 GTSNPN, CDR2 SVGIG (reference sequence). The CDR3 coding sequence is TGTGCCTGGAGGGGACAGAACAATCAGCCCCAGCATTTT. Translating it yields CAWRGQNNQPQHF.